This T cell receptor (beta chain) comes out of a study of T-cell reconstitution after alpha-beta-depleted transplantation in children. As it was prepared, the TCRbeta library received unique molecular identifiers. TCRdb recomputed calls from the PCR reads with MiXCR, one row per CDR3 protein. The sample holds 490,000 or so distinct CDR3 sequences, around 13% seen once. Sequenced material: PBMCs from the stem cell graft donor, taken from the stem cell graft. This clonotype was sampled from a human donor who donated a stem cell graft to a child with combined immunodeficiency.

CDR3 residues: CASSLNRGVNTEAFF. The CDR3, as DNA: TGTGCCAGCAGTTTGAACAGGGGGGTGAACACTGAAGCTTTCTTT. The chain joins TRBV12-3 or TRBV12-4 to TRBJ1-1; the match to TRBD1 covers 8 bases. The CDR3 loop spans 15 amino acids. V was pared by 3 bases and J by 0 bases, with 3 bases of the junction left unmatched.